This T cell receptor (beta chain) was observed in a study of regulatory T cells in long-lasting Graves disease. Study details: Recently diagnosed Graves' patients had received antithyroid drugs for under 3 months. Notes on the study in general: Lower TCR diversity was seen in persistent Graves' patients than in newly diagnosed ones. TRBV28 was favored in persistent disease, as were TRBJ1-2 and TRBJ2-5.

This clonotype was counted ten times or more. The antigen remains undetermined. The trim removed 0 bases at V and 7 bases at J, leaving 4 bases unmatched. The CDR3 loop spans 15 amino acids. The V gene's germline CDR1 is KGHDR and CDR2 SFDVKD. Time point denoted: newly diagnosed GD, antithyroid drugs for less than 3 months. PBMC RNA was the source of the TCR library. Staff drew around 10 milliliters of peripheral blood into EDTA tubes. Assembly of TCR beta libraries relied on iRepertoire HTBI primers together with Arm-PCR of CDR3 regions. In TCRdb, the multiplex PCR reads were re-called with MiXCR into one record per CDR3 protein. The sample has approximately 400,000 distinct CDR3 sequences, under 15% seen once. These data were also reused for a study on T cells in Graves' hyperthyroidism and ophthalmopathy.

This rearrangement joins TRBV24-1 to TRBJ2-1; the match to TRBD2 covers 8 bases. The sequenced sample was peripheral blood mononuclear cells (PBMCs), obtained at new diagnosis, from a patient treated with antithyroid drugs. The sequence was obtained from a woman in her 30s with Graves disease. CDR3 coding DNA: TGTGCCACCAGTGATTTGGAGCGGGAGTATAATGAGCAGTTCTTC. Translation gives CATSDLEREYNEQFF.